One and the same sample provided the 23 T cell receptor beta chains below, sequenced in a study of T-cell memory formation after mild COVID-19. Via MiXCR, TCRdb re-called the 5' RACE reads, giving one row per CDR3 protein. The table has approximately 290,000 distinct CDR3 sequences, 8% to 9% seen once. Specimen: PBMCs or a T cell subset sorted from them (not recorded which). Every receptor here comes from a man aged 18 to 35 who had mild COVID-19 (a few samples of this study predate the infection). Cell type and time point are not known.

This clonotype was detected many times. The CDR3 coding sequence is TGTGCCAGCTCACCGGCGGCCAAAACCTACGAGCAGTACTTC. It encodes CASSPAAKTYEQYF. The rearrangement uses TRBV18 and TRBJ2-7, with unresolved D. The CDR3 contains 14 residues. The germline CDR1 and CDR2 sequences are KGHSH and LQKENI. The germline V and J ends were trimmed by 3 bases and 2 bases, with 11 bases remaining between them.

This rearrangement joins TRBV7-2 to TRBJ1-2, with a possible D match to TRBD1 (5 bases). Germline V gene sequence: CDR1 SGHTA, CDR2 FQGNSA. The CDR3 extends over 14 amino acids. Between the trimmed V and J ends, which lost 1 base and 4 bases, there was a span of 10 bases. CDR3 region: CASSLGRASYGYTF. The CDR3 nucleotides read TGTGCCAGCAGCTTAGGCAGGGCTAGCTATGGCTACACCTTC.

This clonotype was detected only a few times. The genes are TRBV27 and TRBJ2-7, with D uncertain. Germline V gives CDR1 MNHEY, CDR2 SMNVEV (reference sequence). V was shortened by 6 bases and J by 3 bases, with 12 bases between the two germline ends. This CDR3 region has 13 residues. CDR3 loop: CASSPTPYYEQYF. The CDR3 bases are TGTGCCAGCAGCCCAACTCCGTACTACGAGCAGTACTTC.

This chain links TRBV10-2 with TRBJ2-1, with 7 bases identical to TRBD2. CDR1 and CDR2 (germline): WSHSY, SAAADI. This CDR3 has 13 amino acids. V lost 9 bases to trimming and J lost 4 bases; unmatched junction nucleotides: 6. CDR3 loop: CASLRGGYNEQFF. In DNA form, the CDR3 reads TGCGCCAGTCTTCGCGGGGGATACAATGAGCAGTTCTTC.

DNA for the CDR3: TGTGCCAGCAGGGGAGGACACAGTACCGGGGAGCTGTTTTTT. Translating it yields CASRGGHSTGELFF. This chain joins TRBV6-6 and TRBJ2-2; a possible D gene is TRBD2 (6 bases). The CDR3 spans 14 residues. Trimming cost V 6 bases and J 5 bases, with 13 bases left between them. The germline V gene has CDR1 MNHNY and CDR2 SVGAGI (reference sequence).

Ten or more counts support this clonotype. The chain is built from TRBV11-2 and TRBJ2-3, with 7 bases that match TRBD1. The J segment lost 5 bases and the V segment lost 4 bases, leaving 12 bases of the junction unmatched. The length of the CDR3 is 16 residues. Germline V gene data show CDR1 as SGHAT and CDR2 as FQNNGV. The CDR3 reads CASSSLRVGGGDTQYF. CDR3 DNA sequence: TGTGCCAGCAGCTCGCTGAGGGTAGGGGGCGGAGATACGCAGTATTTT.

The V call is TRBV27, the J call TRBJ1-4; D is ambiguous. This CDR3 region has 12 residues. The V end lost 11 bases, the J end lost 7 bases, and 14 bases lay between the germline ends. From germline, CDR1 is MNHEY and CDR2 SMNVEV (reference sequence). This CDR3 reads CAGRETAEKLFF. CDR3 nucleotides: TGTGCCGGACGGGAAACCGCTGAAAAACTGTTTTTT.

This clonotype was seen only a few times. The chain recombines TRBV28 with TRBJ1-6, with TRBD1 matching over 8 bases. In germline, CDR1 is MDHEN, CDR2 SYDVKM. V lost 6 bases to trimming and J lost 10 bases; unmatched junction nucleotides: 5. CDR3 length: 13 residues. CDR3 region: CASRSGGRSPLHF. The CDR3 nucleotides are TGTGCCAGCAGGTCAGGGGGCCGGTCACCCCTCCACTTT.

This clonotype has just a few counts. The chain uses TRBV6-1 and TRBJ2-1; 10 nucleotides line up with TRBD2. This CDR3 comprises 17 residues. The germline V gene encodes CDR1 MNHNS and CDR2 SASEGT. V shed 1 base, J shed 3 bases, and the junction held 6 bases outside the gene matches. CDR3 loop: CASSEEGASGGYNEQFF. DNA of the CDR3: TGTGCCAGCAGTGAAGAGGGGGCTAGCGGGGGCTACAATGAGCAGTTCTTC.

This clonotype was picked up many times. The V gene is TRBV10-2, the J gene TRBJ2-5, with D tentatively TRBD1 (5 bases). The CDR3 extends over 12 amino acids. Trimming took 9 bases from V and 4 from J, leaving 12 bases between them. Germline lookup yields CDR1 WSHSY and CDR2 SAAADI. The CDR3 DNA reads TGCGCCAGTACAGACAGTCTAGAGACCCAGTACTTC. Amino acids: CASTDSLETQYF.

This clonotype was observed a handful of times. V gene TRBV11-2 combines with J gene TRBJ2-7; TRBD1 matches at 8 bases. J was trimmed by 3 bases and V by 5 bases; bases with no gene match: 6. There are 14 residues in the CDR3. Germline assignment: CDR1 SGHAT and CDR2 FQNNGV. DNA of the CDR3: TGTGCCAGCAGCGCGGGACAGGTCTTCTACGAGCAGTACTTC. The encoded protein is CASSAGQVFYEQYF.

This chain links TRBV20-1 with TRBJ2-5, with D possibly matching TRBD2 (6 bases). The CDR3 has 13 residues. The germline V gene encodes CDR1 DFQATT and CDR2 SNEGSKA (reference sequence). With 5 bases removed from V and 2 bases from J, the gap between germline ends came to 12 bases. As DNA, the CDR3 is TGCAGTGCTCCCGGACTACTTCAAGAGACCCAGTACTTC. Protein product: CSAPGLLQETQYF.

The chain carries TRBV7-9 and TRBJ1-2; no clear D gene. Germline lookup yields CDR1 SEHNR and CDR2 FQNEAQ (reference sequence). The CDR3 covers 17 residues. The germline V and J ends were trimmed by 4 bases and 4 bases, with 22 bases remaining between them. Written as DNA, the CDR3 is TGTGCCAGCAGCTCTACCCTTTTTGGGCACAGACTCTATGGCTACACCTTC. This codes for CASSSTLFGHRLYGYTF.

A few counts support this clonotype. For the CDR3, the DNA is TGTGCCAGCAGCTGGAGCGGGGGGGCCTACGAGACCCAGTACTTC. It is translated as CASSWSGGAYETQYF. This rearrangement joins TRBV7-6 to TRBJ2-5; 10 bases are shared with TRBD2. Germline assignment: CDR1 SGHVS and CDR2 FNYEAQ. The trim removed 4 bases at V and 5 bases at J, leaving 7 bases unmatched. The CDR3 consists of 15 residues.

The chain couples TRBV5-1 to TRBJ2-7; D ambiguous. The germline V and J ends were trimmed by 4 bases and 1 base, with 15 bases remaining between them. Germline loops: CDR1 SGHRS, CDR2 YFSETQ. The length of the CDR3 is 15 residues. The CDR3, as DNA: TGCGCCAGCAGCCCCGAGCTAGGCTCTTCCTACGAGCAGTACTTC. Its translation: CASSPELGSSYEQYF.

In this sample, this clonotype turned up a few times. The chain employs TRBV7-3 and TRBJ2-2; 8 nucleotides agree with TRBD2. This CDR3 is built from 14 residues. Germline lookup yields CDR1 SGHTA and CDR2 FQGTGA. V dropped 5 bases and J dropped 1; count of bases not matched to a gene: 0. The DNA of the CDR3 is TGTGCCAGCAGCACTAGCGGGAACACCGGGGAGCTGTTTTTT. Its protein is CASSTSGNTGELFF.

The table lists this clonotype with a few counts. The J gene is TRBJ2-2, the V gene TRBV7-2; D not resolved. V was cut by 3 bases and J by 7 bases, with 9 bases left in between. The CDR3 extends over 13 amino acids. The germline gives CDR1 SGHTA, CDR2 FQGNSA. As DNA, the CDR3 is TGTGCCAGCAGCTTCTTTACCAGCGGGGAGCTGTTTTTT. It specifies CASSFFTSGELFF.

This chain connects TRBV7-9 to TRBJ1-1; tentative D call: TRBD1 (6 bases). CDR3 length equals 15 residues. V lost 3 bases and J lost 6, with 17 bases in between. CDR1 SEHNR and CDR2 FQNEAQ come from the germline V gene (reference sequence). In nucleotides, the CDR3 is TGTGCCAGCAGCTTCTTCGGGGGCGAGGTCTCTGAAGCTTTCTTT. It is translated as CASSFFGGEVSEAFF.

The sample holds a few counts of this clonotype. This chain joins TRBV3-1 and TRBJ2-3; the match to TRBD2 covers 8 bases. The CDR3 length is 16 residues. The germline gives CDR1 LGHDT, CDR2 YNNKEL (reference sequence). The V gene end was trimmed by 0 bases and the J gene end by 2 bases; junction bases not matched to a gene: 4. The chain's CDR3 is CASSQEGGGHTDTQYF. Written as DNA, the CDR3 is TGTGCCAGCAGCCAAGAGGGCGGGGGGCACACAGATACGCAGTATTTT.

This clonotype turned up a few times. The chain uses TRBV7-9 and TRBJ2-3, with a tentative D call TRBD1 (5 bases). Trimming removed 5 bases from V and 5 bases from J, with 17 bases in between. The CDR3 is 15 residues long. In germline, CDR1 is SEHNR, CDR2 FQNEAQ (reference sequence). The CDR3 loop is CASSITNTGRDTQYF. The CDR3 DNA sequence: TGTGCCAGCAGCATAACGAATACAGGACGAGATACGCAGTATTTT.

This clonotype occurred a few times. J is TRBJ1-4 and V is TRBV7-9; D remains ambiguous. The V gene's germline CDR1 is SEHNR and CDR2 FQNEAQ (reference sequence). This CDR3 has 13 amino acids. The V gene lost 3 bases and the J gene lost 4 bases, with 6 bases spanning the gap. The DNA of the CDR3 is TGTGCCAGCAGCTTCTTCCTTAATGAAAAACTGTTTTTT. This gives the protein CASSFFLNEKLFF. The entire variable domain, with the rest obtained from reference TRBV7-9 and TRBJ1-4, is as follows: DTGVSQNPRHKITKRGQNVTFRCDPISEHNRLYWYRQTLGQGPEFLTYFQNEAQLEKSRLLSDRFSAERPKGSFSTLEIQRTEQGDSAMYLCASSFFLNEKLFFGSGTQLSVL.

This clonotype was counted ten times or more. This rearrangement joins TRBV5-1 to TRBJ2-3; D not certain. Germline CDR1 is SGHRS and CDR2 is YFSETQ. The length of the CDR3 is 15 residues. Trimming pared 0 bases from V and 4 bases from J, leaving 12 bases between. CDR3 amino acids: CASSLGLTAADTQYF. In nucleotides, the CDR3 is TGCGCCAGCAGCTTGGGACTTACGGCGGCAGATACGCAGTATTTT. Full variable domain (missing parts from reference TRBV5-1 and TRBJ2-3): KAGVTQTPRYLIKTRGQQVTLSCSPISGHRSVSWYQQTPGQGLQFLFEYFSETQRNKGNFPGRFSGRQFSNSRSEMNVSTLELGDSALYLCASSLGLTAADTQYFGPGTRLTVL.

The CDR3 is CASSRRQALGNTIYF. The CDR3 bases are TGTGCCAGTAGTCGTCGACAGGCCCTCGGAAACACCATATATTTT. This chain connects TRBV19 to TRBJ1-3, with TRBD1 as a possible D gene (6 bases). Germline V gene data show CDR1 as LNHDA and CDR2 as SQIVND (reference sequence). The CDR3 covers 15 residues. V lost 5 bases and J lost 4, with 15 bases in between.